These T cell receptor beta chains were read from a single sample in a study of neurological immune-mediated disorders. TCRdb called the 5' RACE reads again in MiXCR, with one record for every CDR3 protein. The sample has about 38,000 distinct CDR3 sequences, nearly 5% seen once. The sequenced sample was CD4+ T cells from blood. The receptor source for this set is a man aged 18 to 29 in good health. Each CDR3 is given with its conserved first and last residue. A D gene is named only where the DNA matches it firmly. Clone size is stated in some rows and not others, as once, few, many or a class when expanded.

size | J | D | V | DNA | CDR3
many | TRBJ2-7 | TRBD1 | TRBV7-2 | TGTGCCAGCAGCTTCTCACAGGGGGCCTACGAGCAGTACTTC | CASSFSQGAYEQYF
many | TRBJ2-2 | - | TRBV12-3/TRBV12-4 | TGTGCCCAGCGGTTAGGGGCGAACACCGGGGAGCTGTTTTTT | CAQRLGANTGELFF
many | TRBJ2-5 | TRBD1 | TRBV7-3 | TGTGCCAGCAGCACGTCGACAGGGAGAGTGGAGACCCAGTACTTC | CASSTSTGRVETQYF
many | TRBJ2-7 | TRBD1 | TRBV7-9 | TGTGCCAGCAGCGCCCGCGCGATACGCACCGGGACAGGGACCTACGAGCAGTACTTC | CASSARAIRTGTGTYEQYF
many | TRBJ2-5 | - | TRBV4-2 | TGTGCCAGCAGCCAGGACCTACAGGGACGGGAGACCCAGTACTTC | CASSQDLQGRETQYF
many | TRBJ2-3 | - | TRBV7-8 | TGTGCCAGCAGCCCTGGACATAGCACAGATACGCAGTATTTT | CASSPGHSTDTQYF
many | TRBJ2-2 | - | TRBV3-1 | TGTGCCACCAAAAAGGGGGAGCAGAACACCGGGGAGCTGTTTTTT | CATKKGEQNTGELFF
many | TRBJ1-2 | - | TRBV27 | TGTGCCAGCAGTTTAAGGCCCAGCAGCTATGGCTACACCTTC | CASSLRPSSYGYTF
many | TRBJ2-5 | - | TRBV6-5 | TGTGCCAGCAAAAGGTTCGGGGAAGAGACCCAGTACTTC | CASKRFGEETQYF
many | TRBJ2-7 | - | TRBV5-6 | TGTGCCAGCAGCTTGGTTAGTCACTACTACGAGCAGTACTTC | CASSLVSHYYEQYF
many | TRBJ1-2 | - | TRBV7-6 | TGTGCCAGCAGCTTAGATGAGGGACCCTATGGCTACACCTTC | CASSLDEGPYGYTF
many | TRBJ1-4 | TRBD1 | TRBV10-3 | TGTGCCATCAGGGCAGGGGGGACTAATGAAAAACTGTTTTTT | CAIRAGGTNEKLFF
many | TRBJ2-5 | TRBD2 | TRBV7-2 | TGTGCCAGCAGCCCAGGACTAGCGAGGGAGACCCAGTACTTC | CASSPGLARETQYF
many | TRBJ1-1 | TRBD1 | TRBV12-3/TRBV12-4 | TGTGCCAGCAGTACACCACGGGGGACAGCGAACACTGAAGCTTTCTTT | CASSTPRGTANTEAFF
many | TRBJ2-1 | - | TRBV7-2 | TGTGCCAGCAGCTTAGGGGCGGCGGGGGCGGGGTACAATGAGCAGTTCTTC | CASSLGAAGAGYNEQFF
many | TRBJ2-4 | TRBD1 | TRBV7-2 | TGTGCCAGCAGCCTGAGGACAGGGTCGATTAAAAACATTCAGTACTTC | CASSLRTGSIKNIQYF
many | TRBJ2-3 | - | TRBV7-2 | TGTGCCAGCAGCTTAGATCATAGTACCGCAGATACGCAGTATTTT | CASSLDHSTADTQYF
many | TRBJ1-4 | TRBD1 | TRBV28 | TGTGCCAGCAGCCCAGGGGGCGCGTCTGAAAAACTGTTTTTT | CASSPGGASEKLFF
many | TRBJ1-1 | - | TRBV6-1 | TGTGCCAGCAGCCGAACAGGAGTAATGGCTGAAGCTTTCTTT | CASSRTGVMAEAFF
many | TRBJ1-5 | TRBD1 | TRBV7-2 | TGTGCCAGCAGCTCCCCAGGGGGAAGGGGTAAGAATCAGCCCCAGCATTTT | CASSSPGGRGKNQPQHF
many | TRBJ1-4 | - | TRBV14 | TGTGCCAGCAGCCGGGGACGGAGTAATGAAAAACTGTTTTTT | CASSRGRSNEKLFF
many | TRBJ2-1 | TRBD1 | TRBV18 | TGTGCCAGCTCACAGGGGGCGACAATCAATGAGCAGTTCTTC | CASSQGATINEQFF
many | TRBJ2-2 | - | TRBV5-1 | TGCGCCAGCAACGAGGGGAACGCGAACACCGGGGAGCTGTTTTTT | CASNEGNANTGELFF
many | TRBJ2-2 | - | TRBV7-2 | TGTGCCAGCAGCCTCCCGGGGGCGCGGACCGGGGAGCTGTTTTTT | CASSLPGARTGELFF
many | TRBJ2-7 | TRBD2 | TRBV10-3 | TGTGCCATCAGGACTAGCGGGGGGGAGCAGTACTTC | CAIRTSGGEQYF
many | TRBJ1-3 | TRBD1 | TRBV2 | TGTGCCAGCAGTCAAACAGGGGCGGTCGGTGGAAACACCATATATTTT | CASSQTGAVGGNTIYF
many | TRBJ1-2 | - | TRBV6-2/TRBV6-3 | TGTGCCAGCGGCAGACAGAGAAACTATGGCTACACCTTC | CASGRQRNYGYTF
many | TRBJ2-5 | - | TRBV20-1 | TGCAGTGCTATATTGGGGGACGGGTTAGAGACCCAGTACTTC | CSAILGDGLETQYF
many | TRBJ1-6 | TRBD1 | TRBV20-1 | TGCAGTGCTAGAGATCTCCAGGGGGATTCACCCCTCCACTTT | CSARDLQGDSPLHF
many | TRBJ1-1 | - | TRBV20-1 | TGCAGTGCTAGGTGGGCTGCGAACACTGAAGCTTTCTTT | CSARWAANTEAFF
many | TRBJ2-1 | TRBD1 | TRBV5-1 | TGCGCCAGCAGCTCCGGGACAGGGACGAATGAGCAGTTCTTC | CASSSGTGTNEQFF
many | TRBJ2-1 | TRBD1 | TRBV6-2/TRBV6-3 | TGTGCCAGCAGTCCCGAGGGGGCCTTATCCAATGAGCAGTTCTTC | CASSPEGALSNEQFF
many | TRBJ1-2 | TRBD1 | TRBV20-1 | TGCAGTGCGATGACAGGGAAATATTCATCGGGCTACACCTTC | CSAMTGKYSSGYTF
many | TRBJ1-6 | TRBD1 | TRBV12-3/TRBV12-4 | TGTGCCAGCAGTTTAGCCGGACAGGGGTTTAATTCACCCCTCCACTTT | CASSLAGQGFNSPLHF
many | TRBJ2-3 | - | TRBV12-3/TRBV12-4 | TGTGCCAGCGAGGGTGGGAAGACACCCGGCCCAGATACGCAGTATTTT | CASEGGKTPGPDTQYF
many | TRBJ2-2 | - | TRBV7-3 | TGTGCCAGCAGCTTAAGGGGACAGCGGGCGGGGCACACCGGGGAGCTGTTTTTT | CASSLRGQRAGHTGELFF
many | TRBJ2-2 | - | TRBV7-3 | TGTGCCAGCAGCTCCCAAAGAGACGGGGAGCTGTTTTTT | CASSSQRDGELFF
many | TRBJ1-4 | - | TRBV5-1 | TGCGCCAGCAGCCCCAGGACAGTCTCTTCAACTAATGAAAAACTGTTTTTT | CASSPRTVSSTNEKLFF
many | TRBJ1-2 | - | TRBV6-2/TRBV6-3 | TGTGCCAGCAGTTCCCAGGGGCCGCAGAGTGGCTACACCTTC | CASSSQGPQSGYTF
- | TRBJ2-7 | TRBD1 | TRBV6-5 | TGTGCCAGCGGCGAAGGGACAGCCTACGAGAAGTACTTC | CASGEGTAYEKYF
- | TRBJ2-1 | TRBD2 | TRBV12-5 | TGTGCTAGTGGTCCGGGTGAGCGGGGTATCAATGAGCAGTTCTTC | CASGPGERGINEQFF
many | TRBJ1-1 | - | TRBV5-6 | TGTGCCAGCAGCCTCCAGTATGAAGCTTTCTTT | CASSLQYEAFF
many | TRBJ2-1 | - | TRBV7-3 | TGTGCCAGCAGCTACGATTTGAATGAGCAGTTCTTC | CASSYDLNEQFF